Shown below are 8 T cell receptor beta chains from a single sample sequenced in a study of cytomegalovirus exposure and HLA in healthy donors. The PCR was carried out with 60 Vbeta primers and 13 Jbeta primers. Only in-frame clones appear in the TCRdb table, and some are missing; sequencing was by immunoSEQ multiplex PCR. This sample has over 100,000 clones, with around three quarters found just once. The sequencing input was PBMCs. These receptors came from a male donor in good health and CMV-seropositive.

The chain recombines TRBV4-1 with TRBJ2-5; the D gene is possibly TRBD2 (7 bases). V lost 2 bases and J 4 bases, leaving 14 bases between the germline ends. The CDR3 has 15 residues. CDR1 is MGHRA and CDR2 is YSYEKL in the germline V gene. CDR3 nucleotides: TGCGCCAGCAGCCAATCACGGGGGGCGGGAGAGACCCAGTACTTC. Amino acids: CASSQSRGAGETQYF.

The V call is TRBV11-2, the J call TRBJ1-4, with TRBD1 identical over 10 bases. This CDR3 region has 15 residues. Germline values: CDR1 SGHAT, CDR2 FQNNGV. J gave up 8 bases and V 5 bases, and 8 bases lay outside the gene matches. For the CDR3, the DNA is TGTGCCAGCAGCACCCCGACAGGGGGCGCGGAAAAACTGTTTTTT. Protein sequence: CASSTPTGGAEKLFF.

The rearrangement joins TRBV2 to TRBJ2-3; TRBD2 matches at 12 bases. Losses at the gene ends were 6 bases for V and 6 bases for J; bases not matched to a gene: 7. The CDR3 spans 15 residues. CDR1 is SNHLY, CDR2 FYNNEI, per germline. The CDR3 DNA reads TGTGCCAGCAGCCTAGCGGGGGGGCGGAGGGATACGCAGTATTTT. Translated: CASSLAGGRRDTQYF. Together with reference TRBV2 and TRBJ2-3, the CDR3 gives the full variable domain: EPEVTQTPSHQVTQMGQEVILRCVPISNHLYFYWYRQILGQKVEFLVSFYNNEISEKSEIFDDQFSVERPDGSNFTLKIRSTKLEDSAMYFCASSLAGGRRDTQYFGPGTRLTVL.

This sequence joins TRBV2 and TRBJ2-7, with 9 bases matching TRBD1. CDR1 is SNHLY, CDR2 FYNNEI, per germline. The CDR3 runs 13 residues. J was trimmed by 2 bases and V by 7 bases; bases with no gene match: 3. CDR3 amino acids: CASKRDRAYEQYF. In DNA, the CDR3 is TGTGCCAGCAAGAGGGACAGGGCCTACGAGCAGTACTTC.

The rearrangement links TRBV4-1 to TRBJ2-3, with TRBD1 matching 7 bases. The CDR3 loop spans 18 amino acids. Trimming at V came to 0 bases and at J to 2 bases, leaving 11 bases not matched to a gene. The germline V gene encodes CDR1 MGHRA and CDR2 YSYEKL. CDR3 in DNA: TGCGCCAGCAGCCAAGAAGCCGTAGGGGGCGAGTACACAGATACGCAGTATTTT. It codes for CASSQEAVGGEYTDTQYF.

Turning to this clone: One end of the junction fails to match germline, which may point to a read error. CDR3 sequence: CASSTDRVLGPAKNSQYF. Written as DNA, the CDR3 is TGTGCCAGCAGCACGGACAGGGTCCTTGGGCCAGCCAAAAACAGTCAGTACTTC. The chain employs TRBV7-3 and TRBJ2-4, with 8 bases aligning to TRBD1. Germline loops: CDR1 SGHTA, CDR2 FQGTGA. This CDR3 is 18 amino acids long.

The V and J genes are TRBV28 and TRBJ2-6; possibly TRBD1 for D (6 bases). Germline V gene lookup returns CDR1 MDHEN and CDR2 SYDVKM. The CDR3 is 18 amino acids. V gave up 4 bases and J gave up 0 bases, with 16 bases separating them. CDR3 coding DNA: TGTGCCAGCAGTTCGGCCGGGACACCGGCCTCTGGGGCCAACGTCCTGACTTTC. Translated: CASSSAGTPASGANVLTF. The whole variable domain, remainder taken from reference TRBV28 and TRBJ2-6, is DVKVTQSSRYLVKRTGEKVFLECVQDMDHENMFWYRQDPGLGLRLIYFSYDVKMKEKGDIPEGYSVSREKKERFSLILESASTNQTSMYLCASSSAGTPASGANVLTFGAGSRLTVL.

The V call is TRBV28, the J call TRBJ1-5; 7 positions match TRBD1. With V trimmed by 5 bases and J by 6 bases, 13 bases remained unmatched. The CDR3 is made up of 16 amino acids. Germline CDR1 reads MDHEN; CDR2 reads SYDVKM. In nucleotides, the CDR3 is TGTGCCAGCAGTACATTGACAGGGCCGCGGGCTCAGCCCCAGCATTTT. Translation: CASSTLTGPRAQPQHF.